This T cell receptor (beta chain) was captured by sequencing in a study of T cells in Graves' hyperthyroidism and ophthalmopathy. There were TCR beta CDR3 regions amplified from RNA transcripts. The TCR CDR3 was amplified in a first-round RT-PCR using the HTBI primer set. MiXCR, applied by TCRdb to the multiplex PCR reads, yields one record per CDR3 protein. The sample consists of 370,000 or so distinct CDR3 sequences, about 13% of them appearing once. This clonotype was counted at least ten times. Antigen unknown. Patients aged 18 to 65 had newly diagnosed hyperthyroidism that had lasted under 2 months. Diagnostic decisions used clinical symptoms, serum thyroxine and TRAb, thyroid ultrasound and orbital computed tomography. Extraction of PBMCs used 10 ml of fresh peripheral blood. The CDR3 runs 16 residues. V lost 7 bases, J lost 7 bases, and 23 bases lay in between. Whole-study findings and limits: Most clonotypes expanded in thyroid above 0.001 were likewise present in blood.

Sequenced: blood. The sequence derives from a young man with Graves' hyperthyroidism that later progressed to Graves' ophthalmopathy. The rearrangement joins TRBV12-3 or TRBV12-4 to TRBJ1-5, with no clear D. The CDR3, as DNA: TGTGCCAGCAACTCGGCAGTTAGTCCTAATTCCCAGCCCCAGCATTTT. Translated, it gives CASNSAVSPNSQPQHF.